Presented here are 29 T cell receptor beta chains from one specimen sequenced in a study of identifying expanded T cells in peripheral blood. Libraries were prepared by immunoSEQ multiplex PCR; TCRdb keeps only in-frame clonotypes and omits some of them. This table holds approximately 120,000 clones, about nine tenths found once. The sample consisted of blood. The receptor source for this set is a person between 18 and 75 years old in good health.

The CDR3 loop reads CASSLGGGQYNEQFF. For the CDR3, the DNA is TGCGCCAGCAGCCTTGGGGGAGGGCAGTACAATGAGCAGTTCTTC. The gene calls are TRBV5-1 and TRBJ2-1; TRBD2 aligns across 7 bases. The germline V gene has CDR1 SGHRS and CDR2 YFSETQ. V lost 4 bases and J lost 4; bases outside the gene matches: 8. The length of the CDR3 is 15 residues.

The CDR3 region has the DNA TGTGCCAGCAGCTTGTCAGGAACCGGGGAGCTGTTTTTT. Its translation: CASSLSGTGELFF. The rearrangement joins TRBV7-3 to TRBJ2-2; D remains unclear. Germline V gives CDR1 SGHTA, CDR2 FQGTGA. The ends were cut back, 3 bases at V and 5 bases at J, with 7 bases in the middle. The CDR3 consists of 13 residues.

This clone appeared once. This chain connects TRBV27 to TRBJ2-7; no reliable D call. With 1 base removed from V and 2 bases from J, the gap between germline ends came to 9 bases. Germline CDR1 MNHEY, CDR2 SMNVEV (reference sequence). CDR3 length: 14 amino acids. In DNA, the CDR3 is TGTGCCAGCAGTTTATTGCCTCCTCCCTACGAGCAGTACTTC. Its translation: CASSLLPPPYEQYF.

The V call is TRBV7-9, the J call TRBJ2-3, with 8 nucleotides matching TRBD1. The CDR3 has 15 amino acids. V gave up 3 bases and J gave up 2 bases; unmatched junction bases: 4. In germline, CDR1 is SEHNR, CDR2 FQNEAQ (reference sequence). The CDR3 reads CASSFRDRPTDTQYF. CDR3 coding DNA: TGTGCCAGCAGCTTCCGGGACAGGCCCACAGATACGCAGTATTTT.

This clone has only a few counts. The chain has TRBV19 and TRBJ2-2; tentatively, D is TRBD2 (6 bases). CDR1 and CDR2 from the germline V gene are LNHDA and SQIVND (reference sequence). CDR3 length: 16 amino acids. Deletions cut 3 bases from V and 4 bases from J, with 15 bases between. In DNA form, the CDR3 reads TGTGCCAGTAGTATTTACCCGGGAGTCGGCACCGGGGAGCTGTTTTTT. Translated, it gives CASSIYPGVGTGELFF. The whole variable domain, remainder taken from reference TRBV19 and TRBJ2-2, is DGGITQSPKYLFRKEGQNVTLSCEQNLNHDAMYWYRQDPGQGLRLIYYSQIVNDFQKGDIAEGYSVSREKKESFPLTVTSAQKNPTAFYLCASSIYPGVGTGELFFGEGSRLTVL.

The chain uses TRBV29-1 and TRBJ1-6; weak D call: TRBD1 (5 bases). V lost 0 bases, J lost 7 bases, and 7 bases lay in between. Germline values: CDR1 SQVTM, CDR2 ANQGSEA. CDR3 length: 13 amino acids. The CDR3, as DNA: TGCAGCGTTGAAGAGACAGCCAATTCACCCCTCCACTTT. Its protein is CSVEETANSPLHF.

This clone was picked up one time. This rearrangement joins TRBV29-1 to TRBJ1-4; D might be TRBD1 (6 bases). Between the trimmed V and J ends, which lost 4 bases and 7 bases, there was a span of 16 bases. Germline loops: CDR1 SQVTM, CDR2 ANQGSEA. This CDR3 has 14 residues. CDR3 in DNA: TGCAGCGTTGCCCCTGCAGGGGTGGGTGAAAAACTGTTTTTT. This gives the protein CSVAPAGVGEKLFF. The entire variable domain, with the rest obtained from reference TRBV29-1 and TRBJ1-4, is as follows: SAVISQKPSRDICQRGTSLTIQCQVDSQVTMMFWYRQQPGQSLTLIATANQGSEATYESGFVIDKFPISRPNLTFSTLTVSNMSPEDSSIYLCSVAPAGVGEKLFFGSGTQLSVL.

The genes are TRBV7-2 and TRBJ2-4; 8 nucleotides match TRBD2. CDR1 and CDR2 (germline): SGHTA, FQGNSA. The CDR3 totals 15 residues. V lost 3 bases to trimming and J lost 7 bases; unmatched junction nucleotides: 8. The CDR3 region is CASSFGAGGTNIQYF. CDR3 nucleotides: TGTGCCAGCAGCTTCGGGGCGGGGGGCACTAACATTCAGTACTTC.

This chain joins TRBV2 and TRBJ1-6; maybe TRBD1 (5 bases). V lost 4 bases and J 7 bases, leaving 17 bases between the germline ends. Germline V lookup: CDR1 SNHLY, CDR2 FYNNEI. The CDR3 consists of 16 residues. The CDR3 is CASSVIRRQGNSPLHF. As DNA, the CDR3 is TGTGCCAGCAGTGTGATTCGGAGGCAGGGCAATTCACCCCTCCACTTT.

The chain carries TRBV29-1 and TRBJ1-1, with D unresolved. This CDR3 spans 14 amino acids. Germline V gene lookup returns CDR1 SQVTM and CDR2 ANQGSEA. V gave up 8 bases and J gave up 0 bases, with 16 bases separating them. The CDR3 protein is CSFQMVGLNTEAFF. The CDR3 nucleotides are TGCAGCTTTCAGATGGTAGGGTTGAACACTGAAGCTTTCTTT.

This clone was counted a single time. The chain is built from TRBV11-2 and TRBJ2-7; 8 bases are a match to TRBD2. This CDR3 is 13 amino acids long. CDR1 is SGHAT, CDR2 FQNNGV, per germline. V was pared by 6 bases and J by 4 bases, with 5 bases of the junction left unmatched. CDR3 sequence: CASRRGGPYEQYF. CDR3 coding DNA: TGTGCCAGCAGACGGGGGGGCCCTTACGAGCAGTACTTC.

The chain joins TRBV18 to TRBJ2-1; 7 bases are shared with TRBD2. CDR1 is KGHSH and CDR2 is LQKENI in the germline V gene. This CDR3 has 16 residues. With 1 base clipped from V and 8 bases from J, the junction kept 11 bases outside the gene matches. This CDR3 reads CASSPRRGYGRDEQFF. The CDR3 DNA reads as TGTGCCAGCTCACCACGGCGCGGGTATGGGAGGGATGAGCAGTTCTTC.

The chain combines TRBV21-1 with TRBJ1-1. TRBV21-1 is an annotated pseudogene. The CDR3 is 16 amino acids. The CDR3 loop is CASSKARFRENTEAFF. For the CDR3, the DNA is TGTGCCAGCAGCAAAGCAAGGTTCCGGGAGAACACTGAAGCTTTCTTT.

The chain carries TRBV6-6 and TRBJ2-7, with D uncertain. V dropped 6 bases and J dropped 0 bases, with 12 bases sitting between them. Looked up from germline, CDR1 is MNHNY and CDR2 is SVGAGI (reference sequence). This CDR3 is 14 amino acids long. CDR3: CASRIGGHSYEQYF. In nucleotides, the CDR3 is TGTGCCAGCAGAATAGGCGGTCACTCCTACGAGCAGTACTTC.

The V call is TRBV6-1, the J call TRBJ2-7, with 11 nucleotides matching TRBD2. CDR3 length: 13 amino acids. Trimming cost V 7 bases and J 4 bases; bases outside gene matches: 3. CDR1 and CDR2 from the germline V gene are MNHNS and SASEGT. This chain's CDR3 is CASIAGGLYEQYF. The CDR3 coding sequence is TGTGCCAGCATAGCGGGGGGGCTGTACGAGCAGTACTTC.

V usage is TRBV6-5 and J usage is TRBJ1-3; 7 bases match TRBD1. There are 15 residues in the CDR3. In germline, CDR1 is MNHEY, CDR2 SVGAGI. Trimming removed 0 bases from V and 8 bases from J; junction bases left unmatched: 7. The CDR3: CASSYSGQGVDTIYF. CDR3 DNA: TGTGCCAGCAGTTACTCGGGCCAGGGGGTGGACACCATATATTTT.

Only one count was recorded for this clone. The chain is built from TRBV4-3 and TRBJ2-2; TRBD2 is a possible D gene (7 bases). The CDR3 consists of 17 residues. Germline CDR1 LGHNA, CDR2 YSLEER. Trimming took off 3 bases at V and 3 bases at J, with 17 bases between the two ends. The CDR3: CASSQVGGAWYTGELFF. The CDR3 DNA sequence: TGCGCCAGCAGCCAGGTTGGGGGGGCCTGGTACACCGGGGAGCTGTTTTTT.

The gene calls are TRBV5-1 and TRBJ1-4, with D unclear. The CDR3 loop spans 13 amino acids. The germline V gene encodes CDR1 SGHRS and CDR2 YFSETQ. Trimming left V 7 bases short and J 4 bases short, with 11 bases between. The CDR3 sequence is CASRSRINEKLFF. The CDR3 DNA reads as TGCGCCAGCCGGAGTAGGATTAATGAAAAACTGTTTTTT. Supplemented by reference TRBV5-1 and TRBJ1-4, the full variable domain reads KAGVTQTPRYLIKTRGQQVTLSCSPISGHRSVSWYQQTPGQGLQFLFEYFSETQRNKGNFPGRFSGRQFSNSRSEMNVSTLELGDSALYLCASRSRINEKLFFGSGTQLSVL.

J is TRBJ2-2 and V is TRBV7-6; D gene ambiguous. With 1 base removed from V and 7 bases from J, the gap between germline ends came to 4 bases. CDR1 and CDR2 (germline): SGHVS, FNYEAQ. The length of the CDR3 is 12 residues. The CDR3 sequence is CASSLVHGELFF. CDR3 sequence (DNA): TGTGCCAGCAGCTTAGTCCACGGGGAGCTGTTTTTT.

Regarding this clone: At the DNA level, this CDR3 is encoded by other sequences in the same sample as well. V gene TRBV18 combines with J gene TRBJ2-5; TRBD1 or TRBD2 may be the D gene (5 bases each). Between the trimmed V and J ends, which lost 3 bases and 3 bases, there was a span of 5 bases. The CDR3 spans 12 residues. Germline V gene lookup returns CDR1 KGHSH and CDR2 LQKENI. The CDR3 is CASSPGEETQYF. The CDR3 DNA is TGTGCCAGCTCACCGGGGGAAGAGACCCAGTACTTC.

The chain is built from TRBV7-2 and TRBJ2-7, with 11 bases aligning to TRBD2. Germline V gene sequence: CDR1 SGHTA, CDR2 FQGNSA. Unmatched junction bases numbered 2, after V lost 2 bases and J lost 2 bases. The CDR3 covers 15 residues. The CDR3 loop reads CASSLTSGGAYEQYF. CDR3 coding DNA: TGTGCCAGCAGCTTAACTAGCGGGGGAGCCTACGAGCAGTACTTC. The full variable domain, in which reference TRBV7-2 and TRBJ2-7 provide the parts outside the CDR3, is GAGVSQSPSNKVTEKGKDVELRCDPISGHTALYWYRQSLGQGLEFLIYFQGNSAPDKSGLPSDRFSAERTGGSVSTLTIQRTQQEDSAVYLCASSLTSGGAYEQYFGPGTRLTVT.

The chain joins TRBV21-1 to TRBJ1-3; the D call TRBD1 from the table was never checked on the DNA. TRBV21-1 is tagged as a pseudogene. This CDR3 region has 19 residues. Written as DNA, the CDR3 is TGTGCCAGCAGCAAAGAGGGGGCCCAGGGGACGTTCTCTGGAAACACCATATATTTT. Translated: CASSKEGAQGTFSGNTIYF.

V and J are TRBV27 and TRBJ2-7, with TRBD1 as a possible D gene (6 bases). This CDR3 is built from 15 residues. Germline lookup yields CDR1 MNHEY and CDR2 SMNVEV (reference sequence). Trimming shortened V by 2 bases and J by 7 bases, and 18 bases separated the two germline ends. The CDR3 sequence: CASSLAQGSLQEQYF. The CDR3 DNA is TGTGCCAGCAGTTTAGCGCAGGGGAGTCTTCAGGAGCAGTACTTC.

CDR3 loop: CATSRDPSVSYNEQFF. DNA of the CDR3: TGTGCCACCAGCAGAGACCCTAGCGTCTCCTACAATGAGCAGTTCTTC. V and J are TRBV15 and TRBJ2-1, with D maybe TRBD2 (6 bases). In germline, CDR1 is LNHNV, CDR2 YYDKDF (reference sequence). The CDR3 contains 16 residues. The ends were cut back, 0 bases at V and 0 bases at J, with 9 bases in the middle. Full variable domain (remainder filled in from reference TRBV15 and TRBJ2-1): DAMVIQNPRYQVTQFGKPVTLSCSQTLNHNVMYWYQQKSSQAPKLLFHYYDKDFNNEADTPDNFQSRRPNTSFCFLDIRSPGLGDTAMYLCATSRDPSVSYNEQFFGPGTRLTVL.

The chain uses TRBV5-1 and TRBJ1-2; tentatively, D is TRBD1 (5 bases). This CDR3 region has 14 residues. The ends were cut back, 5 bases at V and 2 bases at J, with 13 bases in the middle. The germline V gene has CDR1 SGHRS and CDR2 YFSETQ. In DNA form, the CDR3 reads TGCGCCAGCAGACCGGGGCTCATGAACTATGGCTACACCTTC. Encoded protein: CASRPGLMNYGYTF.

The V and J genes are TRBV5-1 and TRBJ2-3; D gene unclear. The CDR3 consists of 12 residues. Looked up from germline, CDR1 is SGHRS and CDR2 is YFSETQ. The V and J ends lost 3 bases and 1 base respectively, with 3 bases between them. In nucleotides, the CDR3 is TGCGCCAGCAGCTCAGGCACAGATACGCAGTATTTT. Translation gives CASSSGTDTQYF.

The chain carries TRBV30 and TRBJ1-6, with D tentatively TRBD1 (5 bases). The germline V gene encodes CDR1 GTSNPN and CDR2 SVGIG (reference sequence). This CDR3 has 13 residues. The V and J ends lost 5 bases and 7 bases respectively, with 12 bases between them. CDR3 sequence reads: CAWDSRLNSPLHF. CDR3 DNA: TGTGCCTGGGACAGTAGACTAAATTCACCCCTCCACTTT.

V gene TRBV29-1 combines with J gene TRBJ2-3, with D unresolved. The germline gives CDR1 SQVTM, CDR2 ANQGSEA. V lost 3 bases and J lost 4, with 8 bases in between. This CDR3 region has 12 residues. CDR3 loop: CSVEAGADTQYF. The DNA of the CDR3 is TGCAGCGTTGAGGCTGGGGCAGATACGCAGTATTTT.

J is TRBJ2-2 and V is TRBV6-5, with D possibly TRBD1 on 8 matching bases. Germline V gene data show CDR1 as MNHEY and CDR2 as SVGAGI. This CDR3 has 15 residues. Deletions cut 2 bases from V and 3 bases from J, with 10 bases between. The CDR3 sequence: CASSYTGGDTGELFF. The DNA for the CDR3 is TGTGCCAGCAGTTACACAGGGGGGGACACCGGGGAGCTGTTTTTT.